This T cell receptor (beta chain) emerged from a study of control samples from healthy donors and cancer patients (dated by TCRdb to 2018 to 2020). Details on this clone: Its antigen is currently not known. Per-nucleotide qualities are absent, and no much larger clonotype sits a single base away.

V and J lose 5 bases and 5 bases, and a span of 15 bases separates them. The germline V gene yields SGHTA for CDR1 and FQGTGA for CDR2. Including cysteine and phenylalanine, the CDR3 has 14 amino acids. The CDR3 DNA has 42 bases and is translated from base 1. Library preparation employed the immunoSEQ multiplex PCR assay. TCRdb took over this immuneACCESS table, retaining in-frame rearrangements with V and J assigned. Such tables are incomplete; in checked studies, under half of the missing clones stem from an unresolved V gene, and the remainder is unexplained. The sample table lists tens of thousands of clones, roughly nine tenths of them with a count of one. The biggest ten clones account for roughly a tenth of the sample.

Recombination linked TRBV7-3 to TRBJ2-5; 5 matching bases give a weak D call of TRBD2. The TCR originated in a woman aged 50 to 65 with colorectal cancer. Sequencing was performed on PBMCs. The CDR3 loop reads CASSTGLAGETQYF. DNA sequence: TGTGCCAGCAGCACCGGGCTAGCCGGGGAGACCCAGTACTTC.